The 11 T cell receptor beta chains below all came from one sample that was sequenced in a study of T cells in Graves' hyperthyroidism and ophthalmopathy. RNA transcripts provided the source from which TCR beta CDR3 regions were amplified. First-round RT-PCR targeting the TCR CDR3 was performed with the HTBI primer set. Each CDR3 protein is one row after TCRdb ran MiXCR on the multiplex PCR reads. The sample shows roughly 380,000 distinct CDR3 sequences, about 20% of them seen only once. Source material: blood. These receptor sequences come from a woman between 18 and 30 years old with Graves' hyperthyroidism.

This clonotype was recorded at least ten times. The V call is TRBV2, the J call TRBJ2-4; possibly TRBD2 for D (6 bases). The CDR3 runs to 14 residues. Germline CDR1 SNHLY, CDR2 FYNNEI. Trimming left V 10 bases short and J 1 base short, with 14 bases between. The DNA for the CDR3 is TGTGCCACCTCCGGGACTTGGGCCAAAAACATTCAGTACTTC. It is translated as CATSGTWAKNIQYF.

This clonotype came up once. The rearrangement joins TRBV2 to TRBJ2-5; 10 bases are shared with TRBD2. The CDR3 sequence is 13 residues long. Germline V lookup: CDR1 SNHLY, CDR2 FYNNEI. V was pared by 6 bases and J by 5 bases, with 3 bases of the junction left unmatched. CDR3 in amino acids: CASRPSGSETQYF. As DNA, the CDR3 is TGTGCCAGCAGACCTAGCGGGAGCGAGACCCAGTACTTC.

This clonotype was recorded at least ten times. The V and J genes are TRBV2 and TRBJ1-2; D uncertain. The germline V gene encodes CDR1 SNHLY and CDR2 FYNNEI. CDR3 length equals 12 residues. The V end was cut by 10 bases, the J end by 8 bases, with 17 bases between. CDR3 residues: CATLGRLGGYTF. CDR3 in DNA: TGTGCCACTCTGGGTCGATTGGGGGGCTACACCTTC.

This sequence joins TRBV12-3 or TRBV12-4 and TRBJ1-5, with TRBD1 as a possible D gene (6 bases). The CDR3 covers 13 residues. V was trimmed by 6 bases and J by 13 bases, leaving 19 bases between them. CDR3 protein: CASSLRAQGPQHF. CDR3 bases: TGTGCCAGCAGCCTCAGGGCCCAGGGGCCGCAGCATTTT.

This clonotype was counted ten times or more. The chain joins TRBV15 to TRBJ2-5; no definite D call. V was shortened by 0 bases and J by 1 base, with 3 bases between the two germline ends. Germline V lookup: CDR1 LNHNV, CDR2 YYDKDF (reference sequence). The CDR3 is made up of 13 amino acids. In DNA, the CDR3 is TGTGCCACCAGCAGAGATTTCCAAGAGACCCAGTACTTC. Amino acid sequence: CATSRDFQETQYF.

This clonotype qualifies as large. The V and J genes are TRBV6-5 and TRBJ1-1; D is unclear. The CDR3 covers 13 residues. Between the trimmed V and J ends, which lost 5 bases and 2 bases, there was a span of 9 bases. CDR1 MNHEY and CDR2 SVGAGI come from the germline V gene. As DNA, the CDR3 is TGTGCCAGCAGTACCGGCCATAACACTGAAGCTTTCTTT. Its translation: CASSTGHNTEAFF.

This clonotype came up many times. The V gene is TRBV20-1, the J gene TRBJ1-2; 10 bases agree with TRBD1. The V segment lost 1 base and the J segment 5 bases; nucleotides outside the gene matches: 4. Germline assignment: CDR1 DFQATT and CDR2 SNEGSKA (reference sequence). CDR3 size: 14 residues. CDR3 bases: TGCAGTGCTAGAGGTGACAGGGGGCGGTATGGCTACACCTTC. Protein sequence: CSARGDRGRYGYTF.

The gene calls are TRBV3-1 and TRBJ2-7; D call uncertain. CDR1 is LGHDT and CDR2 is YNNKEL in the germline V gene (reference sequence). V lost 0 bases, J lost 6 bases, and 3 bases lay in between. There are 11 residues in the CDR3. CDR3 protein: CASSQEREQYF. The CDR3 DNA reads TGTGCCAGCAGCCAAGAGCGCGAGCAGTACTTC.

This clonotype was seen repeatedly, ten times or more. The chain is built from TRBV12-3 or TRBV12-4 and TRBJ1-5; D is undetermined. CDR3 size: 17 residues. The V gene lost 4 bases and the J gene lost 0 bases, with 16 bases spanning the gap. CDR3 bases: TGTGCCAGCAGTTCCGTACTCCCCGGGTATAGCAATCAGCCCCAGCATTTT. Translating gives CASSSVLPGYSNQPQHF.

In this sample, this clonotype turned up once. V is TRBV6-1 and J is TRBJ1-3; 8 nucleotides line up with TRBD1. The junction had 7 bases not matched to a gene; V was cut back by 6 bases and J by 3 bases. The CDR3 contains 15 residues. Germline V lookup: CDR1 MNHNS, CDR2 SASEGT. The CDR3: CASRRDRLRGNTIYF. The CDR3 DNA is TGTGCCAGCAGACGGGACAGGTTGCGTGGAAACACCATATATTTT.

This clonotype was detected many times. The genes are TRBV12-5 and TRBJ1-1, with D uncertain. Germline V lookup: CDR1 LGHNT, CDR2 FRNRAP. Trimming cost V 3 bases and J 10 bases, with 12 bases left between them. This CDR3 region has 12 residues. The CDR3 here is CASGLDLKGAFF. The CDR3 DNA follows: TGTGCTAGTGGTTTAGACCTGAAGGGAGCTTTCTTT.